A selection of T cell receptor beta chains follows, all from one sample in a study of CD8 T cells in Susac syndrome. TCRdb reprocessed the immunoSEQ multiplex PCR reads with MiXCR, giving one entry per CDR3 protein. The table shows 250,000 to 300,000 distinct CDR3 sequences, with about 91% occurring only once. The sequenced sample was CD8+ T cells from PBMCs. The receptor set was obtained from a human donor with multiple sclerosis. Both conserved end residues are part of each CDR3. D genes are given only for firm matches. Not all rows give a size; the values are once, few, many and, for expanded clones, a class.

d_call j_call clone_size v_call cdr3_nt cdr3_aa
TRBD2 TRBJ2-7 . TRBV2 TGTGCCAGCACCCCGGACAGATTTAGCGGGAAATTTCAGTACGAGCAGTACTTC CASTPDRFSGKFQYEQYF
TRBD2 TRBJ2-1 . TRBV9 TGTGCCAGCAGCGTAGACCTAGCGGGAGGCAATGAGCAGTTCTTC CASSVDLAGGNEQFF
. TRBJ1-5 . TRBV6-2/TRBV6-3 TGTGCCAGCAGGGCACAGGGTCTGCGCAATCAGCCCCAGCATTTT CASRAQGLRNQPQHF
. TRBJ2-5 once TRBV4-3 TGCGCCAGCAGCCCAAGGAACTTATTAACGTGGGGCCAGTACTTC CASSPRNLLTWGQYF
. TRBJ2-2 . TRBV2 TGTGCCAGCAGTGAAGCGGGGGGCTCCCTCGGGGAGCTGTTTTTT CASSEAGGSLGELFF
. TRBJ2-3 . TRBV9 TGTGCCAGCAGCGTAGAGGGCGGACCCGCAGGGGCAGATACGCAGTATTTT CASSVEGGPAGADTQYF
. TRBJ2-7 . TRBV6-1 TGTGCCAGCAATCCCACCGCAAGCTTAGCCTACGAGCAGTACTTC CASNPTASLAYEQYF
. TRBJ2-3 . TRBV28 TGTGCCATCACCCCCATGGGGCACACAGATACGCAGTATTTT CAITPMGHTDTQYF
. TRBJ1-5 . TRBV27 TGTGCCAGCAGTCCCCTATGGGGGAGGACAGCGGACGTCTATCAGCCCCAGCATTTT CASSPLWGRTADVYQPQHF
. TRBJ2-3 . TRBV20-1 TGCAGCTCTAGCGGAGGGCTAGCACTGGGGGCTAGCACAGATACGCAGTATTTT CSSSGGLALGASTDTQYF
. TRBJ2-1 . TRBV3-1 TGTGCCAGCAGCAATCGATTCAGGGAGATTGAGCAGTTCTTC CASSNRFREIEQFF
. TRBJ2-7 . TRBV7-9 TGTGCCAGCAGCTTACACTCCCCGGAGGGCGAGCAGTACTTC CASSLHSPEGEQYF
. TRBJ2-5 . TRBV27 TGTGCCAGCAGTTTAAGCACAGGAGGGGAGACCCAGTACTTC CASSLSTGGETQYF
. TRBJ2-1 . TRBV27 TGTGCCAGCAGACCCCTGTCGAGCTCCTACAATGAGCAGTTCTTC CASRPLSSSYNEQFF
. TRBJ2-1 . TRBV19 TGTGCCAGTAACCCCTTTTGGGGTAGCTCCTACAATGAGCAGTTCTTC CASNPFWGSSYNEQFF
TRBD2 TRBJ2-7 . TRBV4-1 TGCGCCAGCAGGCGACATCTAGCGGGGGGGCTCTACGAGCAGTACTTC CASRRHLAGGLYEQYF
. TRBJ1-2 few TRBV4-3 TGCGCCAGCAGCCAAGATCGGGCAGGGTATGGCTATGGCTACACCTTC CASSQDRAGYGYGYTF
TRBD1 TRBJ2-7 . TRBV20-1 TGCAGTGCCGACTCCGGGACAGGTACCTACGAGCAGTACTTC CSADSGTGTYEQYF
. TRBJ1-2 . TRBV9 TGTGCCAGCAGCGTAGGATGGGGATCGGAGTACTATGGCTACACCTTC CASSVGWGSEYYGYTF
TRBD1 TRBJ2-5 . TRBV27 TGTGCCAGCAGTTTATCCTGGACAGGGAACTTCCAAGAGACCCAGTACTTC CASSLSWTGNFQETQYF
. TRBJ2-5 . TRBV11-2 TGTGCCAGCAGCTTAGCTCGGGTCAGCCAAGAGACCCAGTACTTC CASSLARVSQETQYF
. TRBJ2-2 . TRBV30 TGTGCCTGGAACCGTGGAAAAACGAACACCGGGGAGCTGTTTTTT CAWNRGKTNTGELFF
. TRBJ2-7 . TRBV27 TGTGCCAGCGCTGGCCATTCTTTCTACGAGCAGTACTTC CASAGHSFYEQYF
. TRBJ2-5 . TRBV7-9 TGTGCCAGCACTCCCGGGACACCCGTCCAAGAGACCCAGTACTTC CASTPGTPVQETQYF
. TRBJ2-1 . TRBV20-1 TGCAGTCCACCCGGGACACCTTCCTACAATGAGCAGTTCTTC CSPPGTPSYNEQFF
. TRBJ1-2 . TRBV13 TGTGCCAGCAGCTCGATTGGACACTCGAGGTGGGATGGCTACACCTTC CASSSIGHSRWDGYTF
. TRBJ2-7 . TRBV4-3 TGCGCCAGCAGCCAAGTTGAGAGCTCCTACGAGCAGTACTTC CASSQVESSYEQYF
TRBD2 TRBJ2-7 . TRBV7-9 TGTGCCAGCAGCTTAGTAGCGGGAGCGGCCGAGCAGTACTTC CASSLVAGAAEQYF
. TRBJ2-5 . TRBV30 TGTGCCTGGGATGACGGGGGAGGTGCACAAGAGACCCAGTACTTC CAWDDGGGAQETQYF
TRBD1 TRBJ1-5 . TRBV6-5 TGTGCCAGCAGTTACCCTATAGACAGGGCGAGCCAGCCCCAGCATTTT CASSYPIDRASQPQHF
. TRBJ1-6 . TRBV5-4 TGTGCCAGCAGCGGGCAGGGAGGGGATTCACCCCTCCACTTT CASSGQGGDSPLHF
TRBD2 TRBJ2-3 . TRBV20-1 TGCAGTGCTAGAGATGCGGGAGGGCACCGGACAGATACGCAGTATTTT CSARDAGGHRTDTQYF
TRBD2 TRBJ2-1 . TRBV20-1 TGCAGTGAAGGGGCGATCGAACTAGCGGGAGTTTGGAATGAGCAGTTCTTC CSEGAIELAGVWNEQFF
. TRBJ2-6 . TRBV27 TGTGCCAGCAGGAGTGTCCAGCCAAAGGCTGGGGCCAACGTCCTGACTTTC CASRSVQPKAGANVLTF
TRBD1 TRBJ2-5 . TRBV7-2 TGTGCCAGCAGCTTGGCATTCGGGACAGGGGAAGAGACCCAGTACTTC CASSLAFGTGEETQYF
. TRBJ1-2 . TRBV15 TGTGCCACCAGCAGAGAAGCTGAGACAATGAATGGCTACACCTTC CATSREAETMNGYTF
TRBD2 TRBJ2-3 once TRBV20-1 TGCAGTGCTAGGACTAGCGGGTTGTTCACAGATACGCAGTATTTT CSARTSGLFTDTQYF
. TRBJ2-7 . TRBV29-1 TGCAGCGTTGAGGCCGGGGATGGGTACGAGCAGTACTTC CSVEAGDGYEQYF
TRBD2 TRBJ2-1 . TRBV29-1 TGCAGCGTTGATTCACTAGCGGGAGGGCCATACAATGAGCAGTTCTTC CSVDSLAGGPYNEQFF
TRBD2 TRBJ2-1 . TRBV12-3/TRBV12-4 TGTGCCAGCAGTCTAGGGACTAGTGATATGAATGAGCAGTTCTTC CASSLGTSDMNEQFF
. TRBJ2-6 . TRBV12-3/TRBV12-4 TGTGCCAGCAGGGCCAGGGTGAGTGGGGCCAACGTCCTGACTTTC CASRARVSGANVLTF
TRBD2 TRBJ2-1 . TRBV25-1 TGTGCCAGCAGTGGGGGAGGGGTGGATGAGCAGTTCTTC CASSGGGVDEQFF
. TRBJ1-1 . TRBV28 TGTGCCAGCAGTTTATGGGTACTTGACGACCTGAACACTGAAGCTTTCTTT CASSLWVLDDLNTEAFF
TRBD2 TRBJ2-5 . TRBV6-2/TRBV6-3 TGTGCCAGCAGCCCCGGGGGGGAGACCCAGTACTTC CASSPGGETQYF
TRBD1 TRBJ2-4 . TRBV6-2/TRBV6-3 TGTGCCAGCAGTCCACCTGGACAGGGGCTTGTAGACATTCAGTACTTC CASSPPGQGLVDIQYF
TRBD2 TRBJ2-1 once TRBV20-1 TGCAGTGCTTACGTTCTAGCGGGAGTCTTCTTC CSAYVLAGVFF
. TRBJ2-7 once TRBV15 TGTGCCACCAGCAGAGCAGAGGGGCCTCCAGGCGAGCAGTACTTC CATSRAEGPPGEQYF
. TRBJ2-6 . TRBV7-9 TGTGCCAGCAAGAAGGCTGTCGGTGGGGCCAACGTCCTGACTTTC CASKKAVGGANVLTF